This T cell receptor (beta chain) came from a study of T cell clonality in common variable immunodeficiency. This clone was detected ten times or more. The read finishes 3 residues shy of the CDR3 end, and the germline J gene is used to complete it. V lost 6 bases and J 5 bases, leaving 16 bases between the germline ends. The CDR3 extends over 14 amino acids. Germline assignment: CDR1 MDHEN and CDR2 SYDVKM. Control and CVID samples contributed equal amounts of genomic DNA. Produced via immunoSEQ multiplex PCR; TCRdb's table is partial and in-frame only. The data show 50,000 to 60,000 clones, with none appearing a single time.

This receptor was taken from a person aged 18 to 70 in good health. The sample consisted of peripheral blood mononuclear cells. J is TRBJ2-5 and V is TRBV28; possible D gene TRBD1, 6 bases. The CDR3 loop reads CASSPLAGAETQYF. CDR3 DNA (partial): TGTGCCAGCAGCCCTCTCGCAGGGGCTGAGACC.